This TCR beta chain derives from a study of regulatory T cells in long-lasting Graves disease. Study results and limitations: Limited samples may have lowered accuracy. Favored usage of TRBV28, TRBJ1-2 and TRBJ2-5 was recorded in persistent disease.

Time point described: persistent/refractory GD, antithyroid drugs over 5 years with positive TRAb. The authors made the TCR library using RNA they extracted from PBMCs. Patients hailed from an endocrinology department in Xi'an, China. Through Arm-PCR of CDR3 regions and iRepertoire HTBI primers, TCR beta libraries were built. TCRdb reanalysed the multiplex PCR reads using MiXCR and keeps one entry per CDR3 protein. The table has under 350,000 distinct CDR3 sequences, under 25% seen once. Deletions cut 7 bases from V and 4 bases from J, with 16 bases between. Germline loops: CDR1 MNHNS, CDR2 SASEGT. This CDR3 comprises 14 residues. A remark on this clonotype: Its antigen remains unknown.

The sequence derives from a female donor with Graves disease. The input for sequencing was peripheral blood mononuclear cells (PBMCs), taken when the disease was refractory, from a patient treated with antithyroid drugs. V gene TRBV6-1 combines with J gene TRBJ2-5; D is unresolved. CDR3 DNA: TGTGCCAGCAAAGCCGACGGGTTTCCAGAGACCCAGTACTTC. It yields the protein CASKADGFPETQYF.